This is a list of T cell receptor beta chains from one sample in a study of tissue T cells after allogeneic stem cell transplantation. Measured with immunoSEQ multiplex PCR; TCRdb has only the in-frame clones, and not every one. The table has some 7,000 clones, roughly 79% seen once; the top ten hold approximately 15%. The starting material was skin, obtained at autopsy. The receptors derive from a male patient of 60 years or more with steroid-refractory graft-versus-host disease after an allogeneic stem cell transplant. Some of the T cells may derive from the graft donor. Both conserved end residues are part of each CDR3. The D gene is left open where the match is weak. Clone size appears in some rows only: once, few, many, or a class for an expanded clone.

>TRBV5-1|NA|NA|TRBJ1-6
TGCGCCAGCAGATCCTCACGGGACTCTTCACCCCTCCACTTT
CASRSSRDSSPLHF
>TRBV16|NA|TRBD2|TRBJ2-3
TGTGCCAGCAGCCACGGAGGGTTGGCTAGCGGGTTAAACCCCACAGATACGCAGTATTTT
CASSHGGLASGLNPTDTQYF
>TRBV19|NA|NA|TRBJ2-3
TGTGCCAGTAGTATTAAGTCAGGGGTAGATACGCAGTATTTT
CASSIKSGVDTQYF
>TRBV18|NA|TRBD1|TRBJ2-7
TGTGCCAGCTCAATAAAGGGACAGGGCTACGAGCAGTACTTC
CASSIKGQGYEQYF
>TRBV4-1|medium-sized|TRBD1|TRBJ1-5
TGCGCCAGCAGCTGGGCCCGGGACAGGGGAAGCAATCAGCCCCAGCATTTT
CASSWARDRGSNQPQHF
>TRBV24-1|once|NA|TRBJ2-7
TGTGCCACCAGTGATTTTAGGCAGGGGAACGAGCAGTACTTC
CATSDFRQGNEQYF
>TRBV11-2|NA|TRBD1|TRBJ1-2
TGTGCCAGCAGCTTAGCGAACAGGGGTAGTGGCTACACCTTC
CASSLANRGSGYTF
>TRBV7-9|NA|NA|TRBJ2-4
TGTGCCAGCAGCGGAAGAAATACTAACTTCATTCAGTACTTC
CASSGRNTNFIQYF
>TRBV24-1|NA|NA|TRBJ2-1
TGTGCCACCAGTGTTGCCCTAACAAACAATGAGCAGTTCTTC
CATSVALTNNEQFF
>TRBV5-1|NA|NA|TRBJ1-5
TGCGCCAGCAGCTTGGAAGGGGGGGGAAATCAGCCCCAGCATTTT
CASSLEGGGNQPQHF
>TRBV30|NA|NA|TRBJ2-7
TGTGCCTGGAGCGAAGGATACTCCTACGAGCAGTACTTC
CAWSEGYSYEQYF
>TRBV7-9|medium-sized|TRBD1|TRBJ1-4
TGTGCCAGCAGCTTCACAGGGGGCGAGGAAAAACTGTTTTTT
CASSFTGGEEKLFF
>TRBV7-7|NA|TRBD2|TRBJ2-7
TGTGCCAGCAGCCTCGGGAGGGGTGACGAGCAGTACTTC
CASSLGRGDEQYF
>TRBV18|NA|NA|TRBJ2-7
TGTGCCAGCTCACGAGCATCACTGGACGAGCAGTACTTC
CASSRASLDEQYF
>TRBV11-2|few|TRBD2|TRBJ2-1
TGTGCCAGCACAAATCAGCGGGGGGGCCGAAATGAGCAGTTCTTC
CASTNQRGGRNEQFF
>TRBV27|NA|TRBD2|TRBJ2-1
TGTGCCAGCAGCCCCGGGGGGGCCTACAATGAGCAGTTCTTC
CASSPGGAYNEQFF
>TRBV5-4|NA|NA|TRBJ1-2
TGTGCCAGCAGCGGTCAGGGGATAAACTATGGCTACACCTTC
CASSGQGINYGYTF